This T cell receptor beta chain comes out of a study of CD8+ T cells in alopecia areata. For the study at large: Grafting placed skin from roughly 6-13-month-old C3H/HeJ donors with spontaneous alopecia onto roughly 7-10-week-old female C3H/HeJ mice. Overall study results and limits: Lesional scalp exceeded normal scalp in clonality, especially in alopecia totalis/universalis. Mice showed clearer TCR sharing than patients did, a gap that was possibly HLA-related. Scalp sample sequencing also detects resident alphabeta T cells of normal skin.

V lost 2 bases to trimming and J lost 4 bases; unmatched junction nucleotides: 2. The CDR3 contains 14 residues. Germline V gene data show CDR1 as LGHNA and CDR2 as YNLKQL (reference sequence). This clone was counted between two and nine times. Its target is unknown. All gene names here are mouse names. The CDR3 end falls 4 residues outside the read, so it is completed with the germline J gene. Additional DNA sequences in this sample encode the identical CDR3. In each case, RNA was isolated and then reverse transcribed into cDNA as the sequencing template. The repertoire was sequenced with immunoSEQ multiplex PCR; TCRdb's copy has only in-frame clones and lacks some. The sample includes 270,000 or so clones, none of them occurring once. Separation of pooled cutaneous lymph node cells was by sorting with CD4, CD8alpha, NKG2D, NKG2ACE and other markers.

This chain joins TRBV5 and TRBJ2-1; TRBD1 aligns across 7 bases. This TCR derives from a C3H/HeJ mouse with alopecia areata. The mouse line has the MHC haplotype H2-k. The sample taken for sequencing was CD4+ T cells sorted from a lymph node. CDR3 protein: CASSQRDRYAEQFF. Incomplete CDR3 DNA: TGTGCCAGCAGCCAACGGGACAGATATGCT.